These 24 T cell receptor beta chains were all obtained from the same sample, sequenced in a study of cytomegalovirus exposure and HLA in healthy donors (dated 2017 in TCRdb). The library was produced with the immunoSEQ multiplex PCR assay. A mixture of 60 forward primers for TCR Vbeta segments and 13 reverse primers for TCR Jbeta segments was used in the multiplex PCR. TCRdb retrieved this table from immuneACCESS and kept in-frame rearrangements only. Not all clones are present; in checked studies, unresolved V genes account for under half, and no reason is known for the remainder. Here the sample has under 200,000 clones; roughly 74% occur a single time. The ten largest clones take up 1.5% to 2% of the sample. Sequenced input: PBMCs. These receptors were taken from a woman aged 25 to 39 in good health and CMV-seronegative.

This clone came up a few times. The genes are TRBV10-3 and TRBJ1-2; 7 bases fit TRBD1. V dropped 1 base and J dropped 0; count of bases not matched to a gene: 8. This CDR3 region has 17 residues. The germline V gene has CDR1 ENHRY and CDR2 SYGVKD. The CDR3 coding sequence is TGTGCCATCAGTGAGTTGACAGGGAGGACTTCTAACTATGGCTACACCTTC. Translated, it gives CAISELTGRTSNYGYTF.

In its sample, this clone was seen once. The rearrangement links TRBV19 to TRBJ1-5; D not certain. V shed 4 bases and J shed 0 bases, with 10 bases lying between them. This CDR3 is 15 amino acids long. CDR1 and CDR2 from the germline V gene are LNHDA and SQIVND (reference sequence). CDR3: CASSKYSYSNQPQHF. DNA for the CDR3: TGTGCCAGTAGTAAGTACAGCTATAGCAATCAGCCCCAGCATTTT.

The CDR3 DNA follows: TGTGCCAGCAGGCAGACAGGTTTTAATTCACCCCTCCACTTT. It yields the protein CASRQTGFNSPLHF. This chain links TRBV25-1 with TRBJ1-6, with a tentative D call TRBD1 (6 bases). The CDR3 spans 14 residues. Germline V lookup: CDR1 MGHDK, CDR2 SYGVNS. Trimming cost V 6 bases and J 6 bases, with 12 bases left between them.

This clone has only one observation. The chain is built from TRBV9 and TRBJ2-1, with TRBD1 matching 10 bases. The CDR3 runs 16 residues. The V gene end was trimmed by 4 bases and the J gene end by 9 bases; junction bases not matched to a gene: 13. Looked up from germline, CDR1 is SGDLS and CDR2 is YYNGEE. The CDR3 DNA reads as TGTGCCAGCAGCCGTACGGGACAGGGGAGACTGGGTGAGCAGTTCTTC. Translating gives CASSRTGQGRLGEQFF.

The genes are TRBV4-1 and TRBJ2-1, with TRBD2 matching 10 bases. The V segment lost 0 bases and the J segment 3 bases; nucleotides outside the gene matches: 8. CDR1 and CDR2 from the germline V gene are MGHRA and YSYEKL. The CDR3 runs to 18 residues. CDR3 sequence reads: CASSQDAAGGPLYNEQFF. DNA for the CDR3: TGCGCCAGCAGCCAAGACGCAGCGGGGGGGCCCCTCTACAATGAGCAGTTCTTC.

The chain combines TRBV6-5 with TRBJ2-3; 7 bases map to TRBD1. This CDR3 comprises 15 residues. Germline loops: CDR1 MNHEY, CDR2 SVGAGI. Germline trimming cut 6 bases from V and 4 bases from J; bases unmatched to any gene: 10. The chain's CDR3 is CASSRTGSLSDTQYF. The CDR3 region has the DNA TGTGCCAGCAGCCGGACAGGTTCCTTGTCAGATACGCAGTATTTT.

Worth noting for this clone: Relative to the germline gene, one junction end is altered; a read error may explain this. The chain is built from TRBV13 and TRBJ2-7, with TRBD2 identical over 7 bases. Per germline, CDR1 PRHDT and CDR2 FYEKMQ (reference sequence). This CDR3 has 16 amino acids. The CDR3 loop reads CASSLGATSLTYEQYF. Written as DNA, the CDR3 is TGTGCCAGCAGCCTAGGCGCGACTAGCCTCACCTACGAGCAGTACTTC.

This chain uses TRBV27 with TRBJ2-7, with 7 bases identical to TRBD2. Germline V lookup: CDR1 MNHEY, CDR2 SMNVEV (reference sequence). The length of the CDR3 is 13 residues. After removal of 3 bases from V and 2 bases from J, the junction contained 1 base not matched to a gene. The CDR3 region is CASSFGGTYEQYF. The CDR3, as DNA: TGTGCCAGCAGTTTCGGGGGGACCTACGAGCAGTACTTC.

CDR3 coding DNA: TGTGCCAGCAGTGAAGCGGGAGGGGGCACTGAAGCTTTCTTT. This sequence encodes CASSEAGGGTEAFF. V usage is TRBV6-1 and J usage is TRBJ1-1, with D perhaps matching TRBD1 (6 bases). CDR1 and CDR2 from the germline V gene are MNHNS and SASEGT. This CDR3 contains 14 residues. V was clipped by 0 bases and J by 4 bases, with 9 bases between them.

The chain uses TRBV11-1 and TRBJ2-2; D gene unclear. The V end lost 3 bases, the J end lost 4 bases, and 9 bases lay between the germline ends. Germline CDR1 is SGHAT and CDR2 is FQDESV (reference sequence). This CDR3 has 14 amino acids. Here the CDR3 reads CASSFIPGTGELFF. The CDR3 nucleotides are TGTGCCAGCAGCTTTATCCCGGGCACCGGGGAGCTGTTTTTT.

The V and J genes are TRBV28 and TRBJ1-5, with D possibly being TRBD1 (6 bases). The germline V gene has CDR1 MDHEN and CDR2 SYDVKM. V lost 6 bases, J lost 3 bases, and 15 bases lay in between. The CDR3 extends over 15 amino acids. CDR3 amino acids: CASRTQGRTNQPQHF. In DNA, the CDR3 is TGTGCCAGCAGGACACAGGGTAGGACCAATCAGCCCCAGCATTTT.

The chain is built from TRBV21-1 and TRBJ2-7; the table assigns TRBD2, which was not confirmed against the DNA. TRBV21-1 is a known pseudogene. The CDR3 covers 17 residues. In nucleotides, the CDR3 is TGTGCCAGCAGCAAGGAGGGGGGGGTCTACAGGGAAGGGAAGCAGTACTTC. This codes for CASSKEGGVYREGKQYF.

This clone was detected only a few times. The chain couples TRBV19 to TRBJ2-1; the match to TRBD2 covers 10 bases. Per the germline V gene, CDR1 is LNHDA and CDR2 is SQIVND (reference sequence). J was trimmed by 2 bases and V by 5 bases; bases with no gene match: 3. The length of the CDR3 is 15 residues. CDR3 DNA sequence: TGTGCCAGTAGTCTAGGACTAGCGGCCTACAATGAGCAGTTCTTC. Translation: CASSLGLAAYNEQFF.

The CDR3 loop reads CASSQRNTGELFF. The CDR3 DNA reads TGCGCCAGCAGCCAGCGGAACACCGGGGAGCTGTTTTTT. The J gene is TRBJ2-2, the V gene TRBV4-3; no clear D gene. This CDR3 comprises 13 residues. Germline CDR1 is LGHNA and CDR2 is YSLEER. The V end was cut by 3 bases, the J end by 1 base, with 3 bases between.

The genes are TRBV28 and TRBJ2-1; a possible D gene is TRBD1 (6 bases). The germline V and J ends were trimmed by 3 bases and 6 bases, with 15 bases remaining between them. There are 15 residues in the CDR3. Germline values: CDR1 MDHEN, CDR2 SYDVKM. The CDR3 protein is CASSFGQGTSNEQFF. The CDR3 nucleotides read TGTGCCAGCAGTTTCGGGCAGGGGACGAGCAATGAGCAGTTCTTC.

This chain uses TRBV29-1 with TRBJ1-4; 7 nucleotides line up with TRBD1. The CDR3 extends over 13 amino acids. The junction had 12 bases not matched to a gene; V was cut back by 7 bases and J by 10 bases. Per germline, CDR1 SQVTM and CDR2 ANQGSEA. CDR3 nucleotides: TGCAGCGCTGCGACAGGGTATGGGGTAAAACTGTTTTTT. It yields the protein CSAATGYGVKLFF.

The gene calls are TRBV19 and TRBJ1-2, with D perhaps matching TRBD1 (5 bases). The CDR3 is made up of 12 amino acids. The germline V gene has CDR1 LNHDA and CDR2 SQIVND (reference sequence). V was shortened by 5 bases and J by 8 bases, with 12 bases between the two germline ends. The CDR3 here is CASSSGGMGYTF. The CDR3 region has the DNA TGTGCCAGTAGTTCCGGGGGGATGGGCTACACCTTC.

Turning to this clone: The sample holds other DNA sequences that translate to the same CDR3. The chain recombines TRBV4-1 with TRBJ2-7; 10 bases are a match to TRBD1. Trimming took 3 bases from V and 0 from J; bases not matched to a gene: 2. Germline V gene sequence: CDR1 MGHRA, CDR2 YSYEKL. This CDR3 region has 15 residues. CDR3 nucleotides: TGCGCCAGCAGCCAGGGACAGGGGAGCTCCTACGAGCAGTACTTC. Translated, it gives CASSQGQGSSYEQYF.

Written as DNA, the CDR3 is TGTGCCAGTAGTATAGCGCGGGTGGGCACAGATACGCAGTATTTT. This translates into CASSIARVGTDTQYF. The rearrangement links TRBV19 to TRBJ2-3, with TRBD2 as a possible D gene (5 bases). Per germline, CDR1 LNHDA and CDR2 SQIVND (reference sequence). The V end was cut by 1 base, the J end by 1 base, with 9 bases between. The length of the CDR3 is 15 residues.

The CDR3 is CASSWGGLTGANVLTF. The CDR3, as DNA: TGTGCCAGCAGTTGGGGGGGGCTGACTGGGGCCAACGTCCTGACTTTC. V and J are TRBV27 and TRBJ2-6; possible D gene TRBD2, 7 bases. The CDR3 sequence is 16 residues long. The germline V and J ends were trimmed by 4 bases and 2 bases, with 12 bases remaining between them. Germline CDR1 MNHEY, CDR2 SMNVEV (reference sequence).

The rearrangement joins TRBV5-1 to TRBJ1-6; D gene ambiguous. Germline-derived CDR1 and CDR2 are SGHRS and YFSETQ. The germline V and J ends were trimmed by 4 bases and 9 bases, with 17 bases remaining between them. The CDR3 spans 15 residues. The CDR3 coding sequence is TGCGCCAGCAGCCAATACTTCGGGCGGGTTTCACCCCTCCACTTT. Protein: CASSQYFGRVSPLHF.

The CDR3 DNA sequence: TGTGCCAGCAGCAGTAACAGGGAGATTCCCCAGTACTTC. Translated, it gives CASSSNREIPQYF. The chain links TRBV5-4 to TRBJ2-5, with a possible D match to TRBD1 (6 bases). Looked up from germline, CDR1 is SGHNT and CDR2 is YYREEE (reference sequence). Deletions cut 4 bases from V and 9 bases from J, with 16 bases between. The CDR3 totals 13 residues.

The chain is built from TRBV5-1 and TRBJ1-5; TRBD1 is a possible D gene (6 bases). This CDR3 has 14 amino acids. Germline loops: CDR1 SGHRS, CDR2 YFSETQ. The V end lost 3 bases, the J end lost 4 bases, and 11 bases lay between the germline ends. Here the CDR3 reads CASSSTGRNQPQHF. The CDR3, as DNA: TGCGCCAGCAGCTCTACAGGGAGAAATCAGCCCCAGCATTTT.

This clone has just a few counts. The chain employs TRBV5-4 and TRBJ2-7; 10 nucleotides align to TRBD1. The J segment lost 8 bases and the V segment lost 0 bases, leaving 5 bases of the junction unmatched. CDR1 and CDR2 from the germline V gene are SGHNT and YYREEE (reference sequence). The CDR3 extends over 14 amino acids. This chain's CDR3 is CASSLEGTGDKQYF. As DNA, the CDR3 is TGTGCCAGCAGCTTGGAGGGGACAGGGGATAAGCAGTACTTC.